The TCR beta chain under discussion was sequenced for a study of blood T cell repertoires in COVID-19. Study at large: Italy, Spain and the United States were the sources of the convalescent and acute COVID-19 samples. Sources were T cells, B-cell-depleted T cells, or PBMCs; the material itself was cDNA or gDNA.

As handled by the study authors: Researchers report that nucleated cell counts were estimated from reference gene primer amplification. TCRdb's table, derived via immunoSEQ multiplex PCR, lists solely in-frame clones and lacks some. The V and J calls and clone size were taken over from that table, and D and trimming were inferred from the DNA. The data show almost 250,000 clones, 86% seen once. Note on this clone: Distinct nucleotide sequences in the sample also encode this CDR3.

Sequences were obtained from peripheral blood. The clonotype comes from a woman aged 55-69 years who had recovered from COVID-19.

CDR3 coding DNA: TGTGCCAGCAGCTTGGGGCGGGAGAACACTGAAGCTTTCTTT. It encodes CASSLGRENTEAFF. The chain employs TRBV5-4 and TRBJ1-1; D gene uncertain. Germline V gene data show CDR1 as SGHNT and CDR2 as YYREEE (reference sequence). V was shortened by 0 bases and J by 1 base, with 7 bases between the two germline ends. The CDR3 consists of 14 residues.